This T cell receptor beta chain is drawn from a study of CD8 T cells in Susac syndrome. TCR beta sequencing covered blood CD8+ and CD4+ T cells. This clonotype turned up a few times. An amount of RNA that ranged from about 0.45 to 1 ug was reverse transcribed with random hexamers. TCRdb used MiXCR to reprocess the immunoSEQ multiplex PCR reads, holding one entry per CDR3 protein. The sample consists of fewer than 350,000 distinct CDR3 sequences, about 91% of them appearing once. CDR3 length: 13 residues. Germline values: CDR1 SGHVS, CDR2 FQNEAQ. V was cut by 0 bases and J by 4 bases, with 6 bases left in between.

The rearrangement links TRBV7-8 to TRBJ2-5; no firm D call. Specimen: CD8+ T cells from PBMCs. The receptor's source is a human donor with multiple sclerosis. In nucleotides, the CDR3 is TGTGCCAGCAGCTTAGCTCCCCCAGAGACCCAGTACTTC. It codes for CASSLAPPETQYF.